One sample yielded the 17 T cell receptor beta chains listed below, sequenced in a study of T cell responses to AZD1222 COVID-19 vaccine. Method: immunoSEQ multiplex PCR; TCRdb's copy keeps in-frame clones and lacks some. Of 170,000 or so clones in the sample, about nine tenths were seen once. The sample was peripheral blood, taken on day 0 of AZD1222 vaccination. The source is an adult in good health.

This rearrangement joins TRBV5-1 to TRBJ2-7; 10 bases match TRBD1. The CDR3 totals 14 residues. Trimming cost V 4 bases and J 5 bases; bases outside gene matches: 6. CDR1 is SGHRS and CDR2 is YFSETQ in the germline V gene. CDR3 loop: CASSRQGASNEQYF. Written as DNA, the CDR3 is TGCGCCAGCAGCCGACAGGGGGCAAGCAACGAGCAGTACTTC.

The V and J genes are TRBV10-3 and TRBJ1-2; TRBD1 is a possible D gene (5 bases). The V and J ends lost 7 bases and 8 bases respectively, with 23 bases between them. CDR1 ENHRY and CDR2 SYGVKD come from the germline V gene. CDR3 size: 15 residues. The CDR3 DNA follows: TGTGCCATCACGGGGGTGGAGGGCCTCGGCGACGGCTACACCTTC. This gives the protein CAITGVEGLGDGYTF.

This rearrangement joins TRBV9 to TRBJ1-2; D ambiguous. The ends were cut back, 4 bases at V and 5 bases at J, with 18 bases in the middle. Germline-derived CDR1 and CDR2 are SGDLS and YYNGEE. The CDR3 is 15 amino acids. The CDR3 DNA reads as TGTGCCAGCAGCCCCACTTTCGAGGCAGCTTATGGCTACACCTTC. This sequence encodes CASSPTFEAAYGYTF.

This chain links TRBV18 with TRBJ2-5; D remains ambiguous. The CDR3 spans 13 residues. Trimming shortened V by 3 bases and J by 5 bases, and 10 bases separated the two germline ends. Germline CDR1 reads KGHSH; CDR2 reads LQKENI. This chain's CDR3 is CASSPRSWETQYF. The CDR3 DNA sequence: TGTGCCAGCTCACCCCGCAGCTGGGAGACCCAGTACTTC.

The J gene is TRBJ2-7, the V gene TRBV28; TRBD2 agrees at 13 bases. CDR1 MDHEN and CDR2 SYDVKM come from the germline V gene. The CDR3 is 17 amino acids. V gave up 5 bases and J gave up 3 bases; unmatched junction bases: 10. The CDR3 sequence: CASSLGLAGAFLYEQYF. The CDR3 DNA reads TGTGCCAGCAGTCTTGGACTAGCGGGGGCCTTTCTCTACGAGCAGTACTTC.

V is TRBV7-2 and J is TRBJ1-6; 8 positions match TRBD1. Germline V CDR1 and CDR2: SGHTA, FQGNSA. This CDR3 contains 17 residues. Germline trimming cut 2 bases from V and 6 bases from J; bases unmatched to any gene: 9. The CDR3: CASSLSRQGRPNSPLHF. The CDR3 DNA reads TGTGCCAGCAGCTTAAGCCGACAGGGGAGGCCTAATTCACCCCTCCACTTT.

The V call is TRBV25-1, the J call TRBJ1-3; possibly TRBD1 for D (5 bases). V was trimmed by 1 base and J by 3 bases, leaving 13 bases between them. This CDR3 spans 16 amino acids. Germline V CDR1 and CDR2: MGHDK, SYGVNS. This CDR3 reads CASSESGTGDGNTIYF. The CDR3, as DNA: TGTGCCAGCAGTGAATCAGGGACCGGGGATGGAAACACCATATATTTT.

V and J are TRBV4-1 and TRBJ1-1; no clear D. Deletions cut 3 bases from V and 2 bases from J, with 10 bases between. CDR1 is MGHRA, CDR2 YSYEKL, per germline. The CDR3 has 14 amino acids. CDR3 in DNA: TGCGCCAGCAGCCACGGAGGCTTTAACACTGAAGCTTTCTTT. Its translation is CASSHGGFNTEAFF.

The chain couples TRBV11-2 to TRBJ2-3, with 7 bases lining up with TRBD1. V was pared by 5 bases and J by 4 bases, with 6 bases of the junction left unmatched. This CDR3 has 14 residues. Germline V gene lookup returns CDR1 SGHAT and CDR2 FQNNGV. DNA for the CDR3: TGTGCCAGCAGCATTGGACAGGCCTCAGATACGCAGTATTTT. Translating gives CASSIGQASDTQYF.

This clone was picked up many times. V is TRBV9 and J is TRBJ2-1, with D possibly matching TRBD2 (6 bases). This CDR3 contains 14 residues. Trimming left V 4 bases short and J 9 bases short, with 17 bases between. From germline, CDR1 is SGDLS and CDR2 YYNGEE. CDR3 DNA: TGTGCCAGCAGCCCGGGACTTACAACCAGTGAGCAGTTCTTC. This codes for CASSPGLTTSEQFF. The full variable domain, with the rest looked up from reference TRBV9 and TRBJ2-1, is DSGVTQTPKHLITATGQRVTLRCSPRSGDLSVYWYQQSLDQGLQFLIQYYNGEERAKGNILERFSAQQFPDLHSELNLSSLELGDSALYFCASSPGLTTSEQFFGPGTRLTVL.

The chain couples TRBV4-1 to TRBJ2-2, with D possibly matching TRBD2 (5 bases). The CDR3 has 16 amino acids. V lost 1 base and J 4 bases, leaving 13 bases between the germline ends. CDR1 and CDR2 (germline): MGHRA, YSYEKL. In DNA, the CDR3 is TGCGCCAGCAGCCAAGGGCGTCACCGGGGCACCGGGGAGCTGTTTTTT. It yields the protein CASSQGRHRGTGELFF.

The chain is built from TRBV9 and TRBJ1-4; D is uncertain. V lost 1 base and J lost 0, with 7 bases in between. CDR1 is SGDLS, CDR2 YYNGEE, per germline. The CDR3 contains 15 residues. The CDR3 DNA reads TGTGCCAGCAGCGTATATGGGTCAACTAATGAAAAACTGTTTTTT. Translation gives CASSVYGSTNEKLFF.

The rearrangement uses TRBV6-6 and TRBJ2-7, with 9 bases identical to TRBD1. CDR1 is MNHNY, CDR2 SVGAGI, per germline (reference sequence). V was pared by 4 bases and J by 1 base, with 2 bases of the junction left unmatched. The CDR3 extends over 14 amino acids. CDR3 DNA: TGTGCCAGCAGTTTACAGGGGGCTTCCTACGAGCAGTACTTC. Amino acid sequence: CASSLQGASYEQYF.

A few counts support this clone. J is TRBJ1-2 and V is TRBV30; 7 bases align to TRBD1. V was pared by 5 bases and J by 8 bases, with 8 bases of the junction left unmatched. Germline CDR1 is GTSNPN and CDR2 is SVGIG (reference sequence). The CDR3 length is 12 residues. CDR3 in amino acids: CAWETGSRGYTF. CDR3 sequence (DNA): TGTGCCTGGGAGACAGGGTCGAGAGGCTACACCTTC.

The chain has TRBV6-2 or TRBV6-3 and TRBJ2-3; no clear D gene. Germline V CDR1 and CDR2: MNHEY, SVGEGT. The CDR3 is 16 amino acids. V was trimmed by 0 bases and J by 0 bases, leaving 10 bases between them. The CDR3 is CASSYSPENSTDTQYF. In DNA, the CDR3 is TGTGCCAGCAGTTACTCCCCAGAAAACAGCACAGATACGCAGTATTTT.

This clone was observed a single time. J is TRBJ1-2 and V is TRBV7-9; D is undetermined. V gave up 1 base and J gave up 9 bases, with 9 bases separating them. The CDR3 sequence is 12 residues long. Germline values: CDR1 SEHNR, CDR2 FQNEAQ (reference sequence). This chain's CDR3 is CASSLVVSSYTF. CDR3 in DNA: TGTGCCAGCAGCTTAGTGGTTTCCAGCTACACCTTC.

The rearrangement links TRBV15 to TRBJ1-4, with D unclear. The CDR3 is 16 residues long. The germline V and J ends were trimmed by 0 bases and 7 bases, with 15 bases remaining between them. CDR1 LNHNV and CDR2 YYDKDF come from the germline V gene (reference sequence). CDR3 bases: TGTGCCACCAGCAGAGATAGTAGTGGAAGGGTTGAAAAACTGTTTTTT. This translates into CATSRDSSGRVEKLFF.